The text below deals with one T cell receptor beta chain. Its antigen is not known. Produced via immunoSEQ multiplex PCR; TCRdb's table is partial and in-frame only. Among under 95,000 clones listed, under 90% were seen once. The sample is drawn from a study of radiotherapy plus CTLA-4 blockade in lung cancer. Turning to the study itself: Objective responses were documented in under 20% of patients, with disease control in about 31%.

Regarding the study as a whole: Increased serum interferon-beta after radiation also reportedly predicted response strongly.

Patients with chemo-refractory metastatic non-small-cell lung cancer received focal radiation plus CTLA-4 blockade with ipilimumab. CDR1 is SGHDT and CDR2 is YYEEEE in the germline V gene. V shed 4 bases and J shed 7 bases, with 12 bases lying between them. The CDR3 loop spans 12 amino acids. The TCR sequence derives from a human donor with non-small cell lung cancer who had stable disease on radiotherapy plus ipilimumab. Sample: peripheral blood, taken from a patient treated with radiotherapy plus ipilimumab. V gene TRBV5-6 combines with J gene TRBJ2-7, with D unclear. In DNA, the CDR3 is TGTGCCAGCAGCCCCTACGCTAGAGAGCAGTACTTC. Protein product: CASSPYAREQYF.